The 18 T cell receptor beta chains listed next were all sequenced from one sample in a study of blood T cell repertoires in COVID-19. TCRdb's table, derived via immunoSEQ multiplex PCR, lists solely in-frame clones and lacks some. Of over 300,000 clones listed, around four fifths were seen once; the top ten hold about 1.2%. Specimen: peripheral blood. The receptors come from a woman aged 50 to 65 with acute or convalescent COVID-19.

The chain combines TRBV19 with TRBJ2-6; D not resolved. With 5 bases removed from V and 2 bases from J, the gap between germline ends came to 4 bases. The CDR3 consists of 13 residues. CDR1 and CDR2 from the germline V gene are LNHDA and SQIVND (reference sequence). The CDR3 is CASSFTGANVLTF. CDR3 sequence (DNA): TGTGCCAGTAGTTTCACTGGGGCCAACGTCCTGACTTTC.

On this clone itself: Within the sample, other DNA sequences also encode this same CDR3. CDR3 DNA sequence: TGTGCCAGCAGCCAAGGGGCAGGGGATGGCTACACCTTC. Amino acids: CASSQGAGDGYTF. The chain recombines TRBV3-1 (or the pseudogene TRBV3-2) with TRBJ1-2; D may be TRBD1 (6 bases). Germline lookup yields CDR1 LGHDT and CDR2 YNNKEL (reference sequence). Trimming left V 1 base short and J 6 bases short, with 9 bases between. The CDR3 is 13 residues long.

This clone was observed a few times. CDR3 sequence (DNA): TGTGCCAGCAAAGGCAGGGGAGAGACCCAGTACTTC. Amino acids: CASKGRGETQYF. V is TRBV2 and J is TRBJ2-5; D perhaps matches TRBD1 (6 bases). Germline loops: CDR1 SNHLY, CDR2 FYNNEI. This CDR3 region has 12 residues. Trimming took off 7 bases at V and 4 bases at J, with 10 bases between the two ends.

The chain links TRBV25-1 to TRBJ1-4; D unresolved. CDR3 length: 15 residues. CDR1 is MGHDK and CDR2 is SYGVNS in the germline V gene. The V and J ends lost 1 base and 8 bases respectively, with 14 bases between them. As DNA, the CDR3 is TGTGCCAGCAGTGAATTTGGGCAACCTCGGGAAAAACTGTTTTTT. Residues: CASSEFGQPREKLFF.

CDR3 DNA sequence: TGTGCCAGCAGGGCTTCTAGGAACACTGAAGCTTTCTTT. Translated: CASRASRNTEAFF. The chain uses TRBV2 and TRBJ1-1; no definite D call. CDR3 length: 13 residues. Germline values: CDR1 SNHLY, CDR2 FYNNEI. V lost 6 bases, J lost 1 base, and 9 bases lay in between.

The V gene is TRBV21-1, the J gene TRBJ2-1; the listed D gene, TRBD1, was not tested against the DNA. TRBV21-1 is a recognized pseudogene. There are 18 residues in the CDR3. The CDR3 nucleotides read TGTGCCAGCAGCCGGGACAGGGGGCCTTCCAGCTCCTACAATGAGCAGTTCTTC. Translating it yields CASSRDRGPSSSYNEQFF.

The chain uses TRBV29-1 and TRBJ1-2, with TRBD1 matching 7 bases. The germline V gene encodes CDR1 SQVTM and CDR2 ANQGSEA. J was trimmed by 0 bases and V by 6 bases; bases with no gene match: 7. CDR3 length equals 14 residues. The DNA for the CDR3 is TGCAGCGTCGCGGGGACAGCTTCTAACTATGGCTACACCTTC. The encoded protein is CSVAGTASNYGYTF.

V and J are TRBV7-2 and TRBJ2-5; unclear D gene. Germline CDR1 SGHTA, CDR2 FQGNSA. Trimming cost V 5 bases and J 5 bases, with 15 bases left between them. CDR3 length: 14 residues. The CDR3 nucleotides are TGTGCCAGCAGCCTAGGGCCAGCGCGTGAGACCCAGTACTTC. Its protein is CASSLGPARETQYF.

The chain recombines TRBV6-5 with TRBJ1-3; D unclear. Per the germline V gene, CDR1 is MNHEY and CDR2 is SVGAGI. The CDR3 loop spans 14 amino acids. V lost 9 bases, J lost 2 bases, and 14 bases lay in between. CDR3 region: CASRSEEAGNTIYF. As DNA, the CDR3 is TGTGCCAGTCGGTCGGAGGAGGCTGGAAACACCATATATTTT.

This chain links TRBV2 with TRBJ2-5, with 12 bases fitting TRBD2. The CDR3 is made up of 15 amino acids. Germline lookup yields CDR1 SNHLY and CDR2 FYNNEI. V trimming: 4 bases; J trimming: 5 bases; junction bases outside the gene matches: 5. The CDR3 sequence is CASSGLAGESETQYF. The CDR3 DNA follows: TGTGCCAGCAGTGGACTAGCGGGAGAGTCCGAGACCCAGTACTTC. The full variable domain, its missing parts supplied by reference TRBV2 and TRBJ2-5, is EPEVTQTPSHQVTQMGQEVILRCVPISNHLYFYWYRQILGQKVEFLVSFYNNEISEKSEIFDDQFSVERPDGSNFTLKIRSTKLEDSAMYFCASSGLAGESETQYFGPGTRLLVL.

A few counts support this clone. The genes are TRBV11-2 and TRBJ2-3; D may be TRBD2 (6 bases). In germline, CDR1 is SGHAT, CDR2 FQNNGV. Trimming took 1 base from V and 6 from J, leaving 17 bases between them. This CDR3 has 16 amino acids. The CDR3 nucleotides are TGTGCCAGCAGCTTAGTGGGGGGAATCTCCCACGATACGCAGTATTTT. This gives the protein CASSLVGGISHDTQYF. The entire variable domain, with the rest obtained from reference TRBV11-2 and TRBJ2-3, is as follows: EAGVAQSPRYKIIEKRQSVAFWCNPISGHATLYWYQQILGQGPKLLIQFQNNGVVDDSQLPKDRFSAERLKGVDSTLKIQPAKLEDSAVYLCASSLVGGISHDTQYFGPGTRLTVL.

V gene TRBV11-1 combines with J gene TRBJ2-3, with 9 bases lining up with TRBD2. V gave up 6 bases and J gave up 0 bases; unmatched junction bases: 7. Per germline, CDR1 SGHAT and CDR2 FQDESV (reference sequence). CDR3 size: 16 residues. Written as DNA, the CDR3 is TGTGCCAGCAGTTCACCTAGCGGGATCAGCACAGATACGCAGTATTTT. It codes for CASSSPSGISTDTQYF.

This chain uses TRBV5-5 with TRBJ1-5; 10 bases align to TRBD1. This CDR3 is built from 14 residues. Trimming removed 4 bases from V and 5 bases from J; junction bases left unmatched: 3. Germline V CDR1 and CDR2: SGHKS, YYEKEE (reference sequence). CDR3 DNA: TGTGCCAGCAGCACGGGACAGGGGCATCAGCCCCAGCATTTT. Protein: CASSTGQGHQPQHF.

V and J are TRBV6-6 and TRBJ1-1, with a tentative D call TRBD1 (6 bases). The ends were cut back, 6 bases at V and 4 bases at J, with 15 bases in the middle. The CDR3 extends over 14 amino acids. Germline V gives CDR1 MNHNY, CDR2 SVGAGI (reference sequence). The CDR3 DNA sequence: TGTGCCAGCAGGACTACAGCAGGGGTCACTGAAGCTTTCTTT. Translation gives CASRTTAGVTEAFF.

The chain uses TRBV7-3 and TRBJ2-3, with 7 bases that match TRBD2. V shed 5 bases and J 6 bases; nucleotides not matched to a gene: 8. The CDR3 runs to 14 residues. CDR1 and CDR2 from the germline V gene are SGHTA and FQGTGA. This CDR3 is CASSAGTIWDTQYF. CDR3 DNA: TGTGCCAGCAGCGCCGGGACTATCTGGGATACGCAGTATTTT.

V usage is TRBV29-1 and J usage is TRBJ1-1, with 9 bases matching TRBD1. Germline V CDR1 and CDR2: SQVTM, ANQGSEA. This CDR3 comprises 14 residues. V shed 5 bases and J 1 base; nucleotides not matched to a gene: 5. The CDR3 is CSVRDRAENTEAFF. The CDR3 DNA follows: TGCAGCGTTCGGGACAGGGCCGAGAACACTGAAGCTTTCTTT.

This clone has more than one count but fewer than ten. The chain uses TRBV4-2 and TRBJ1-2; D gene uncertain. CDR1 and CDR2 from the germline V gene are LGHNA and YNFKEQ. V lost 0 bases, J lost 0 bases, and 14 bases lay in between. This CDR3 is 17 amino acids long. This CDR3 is CASSQERIIRANYGYTF. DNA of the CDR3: TGTGCCAGCAGCCAAGAGAGGATCATAAGAGCTAACTATGGCTACACCTTC.

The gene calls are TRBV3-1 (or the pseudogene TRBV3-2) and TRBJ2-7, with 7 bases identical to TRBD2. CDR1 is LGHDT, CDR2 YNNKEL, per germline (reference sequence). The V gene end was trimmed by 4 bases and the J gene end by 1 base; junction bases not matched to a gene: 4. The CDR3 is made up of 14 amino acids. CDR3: CASSPSGESYEQYF. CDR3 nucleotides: TGTGCCAGCAGCCCTAGCGGAGAGTCCTACGAGCAGTACTTC.